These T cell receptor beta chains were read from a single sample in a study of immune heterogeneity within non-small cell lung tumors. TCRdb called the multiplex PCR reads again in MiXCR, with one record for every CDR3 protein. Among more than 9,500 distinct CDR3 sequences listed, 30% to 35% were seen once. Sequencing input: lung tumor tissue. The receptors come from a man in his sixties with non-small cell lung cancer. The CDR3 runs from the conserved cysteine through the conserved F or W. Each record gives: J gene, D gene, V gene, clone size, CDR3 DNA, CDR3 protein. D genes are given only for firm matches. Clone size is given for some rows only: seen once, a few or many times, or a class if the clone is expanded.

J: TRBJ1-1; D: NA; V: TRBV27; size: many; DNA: TGTGCCAGCAGTTCCCTTACAGGGAACACTGAAGCTTTCTTT; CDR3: CASSSLTGNTEAFF
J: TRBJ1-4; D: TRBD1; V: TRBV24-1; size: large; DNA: TGTGCCACCAGTGATGGGGACAGTGGAAGAGAAAAACTGTTTTTT; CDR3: CATSDGDSGREKLFF
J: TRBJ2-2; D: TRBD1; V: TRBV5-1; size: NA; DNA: TGCGCCAGCAGCCCGGCAGGGGGCTTTAACACCGGGGAGCTGTTTTTT; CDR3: CASSPAGGFNTGELFF
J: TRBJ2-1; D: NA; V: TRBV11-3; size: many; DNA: TGTGCCAGCAGCTTATACATAGGGGGATACAATGAGCAGTTCTTC; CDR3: CASSLYIGGYNEQFF
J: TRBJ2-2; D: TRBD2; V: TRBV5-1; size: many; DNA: TGCGCCAGCAGCTTTTCTGCGCGGGAGGGCCGGTCCGGGGAGCTGTTTTTT; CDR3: CASSFSAREGRSGELFF
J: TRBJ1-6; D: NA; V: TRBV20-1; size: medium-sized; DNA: TGCAGTGCCCCGCTGGTAATGAATTCACCCCTCCACTTT; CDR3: CSAPLVMNSPLHF
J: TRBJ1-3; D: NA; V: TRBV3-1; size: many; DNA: TGTGCCAGCAGCCAGGGCCGGAGCCCAGGGAGTGGAAACACCATATATTTT; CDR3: CASSQGRSPGSGNTIYF
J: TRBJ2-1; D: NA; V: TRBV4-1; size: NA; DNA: TGCGCCAGCAGCCAGCGGACCGGCTCCTACAATGAGCAGTTCTTC; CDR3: CASSQRTGSYNEQFF
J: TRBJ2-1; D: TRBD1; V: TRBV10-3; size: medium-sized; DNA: TGTGCCATCAGAGCACAGGGACAGGAGAACAATGAGCAGTTCTTC; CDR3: CAIRAQGQENNEQFF
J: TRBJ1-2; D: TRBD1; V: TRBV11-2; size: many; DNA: TGTGCCAGCAGCACAGGGGGCTATGGCTACACCTTC; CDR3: CASSTGGYGYTF
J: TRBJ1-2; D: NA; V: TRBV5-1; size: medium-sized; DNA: TGCGCCAGCAGCTTCGGGGATTCGGGTGGCTACACCTTC; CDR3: CASSFGDSGGYTF
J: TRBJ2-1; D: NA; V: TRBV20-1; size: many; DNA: TGCAGTGACACACCAACCTCGGCCCGCTACAATGAGCAGTTCTTC; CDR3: CSDTPTSARYNEQFF
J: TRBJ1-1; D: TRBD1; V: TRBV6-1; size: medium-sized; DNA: TGTGCCAGCAGTTATCCGGACAGGTTTGAAGCTTTCTTT; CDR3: CASSYPDRFEAFF
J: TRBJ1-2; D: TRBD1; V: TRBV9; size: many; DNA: TGTGCCAGCAGCGTAGGACAGGGTTATGGCTACACCTTC; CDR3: CASSVGQGYGYTF
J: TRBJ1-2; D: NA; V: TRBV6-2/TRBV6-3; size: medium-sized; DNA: TGTGCCAGCACCCCCCCGGGGGGCACGTATGGCTACACCTTC; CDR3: CASTPPGGTYGYTF
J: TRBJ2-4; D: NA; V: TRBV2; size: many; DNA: TGTGCCAGCAGTGCCCTCGACAAAGACATTCAGTACTTC; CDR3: CASSALDKDIQYF
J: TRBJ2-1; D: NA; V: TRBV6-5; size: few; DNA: TGTGCCAGCAGTTACTCTCGGGGGTACAGCTCCTACAATGAGCAGTTCTTC; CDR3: CASSYSRGYSSYNEQFF
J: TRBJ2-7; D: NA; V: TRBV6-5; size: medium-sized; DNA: TGTGCCAGCAGTTACTCGGATCCCAGAAGCTCCTACGAGCAGTACTTC; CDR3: CASSYSDPRSSYEQYF
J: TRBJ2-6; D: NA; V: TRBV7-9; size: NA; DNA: TGTGCCAGCAGCCCCTCGGGAGCTGGGGCCAACGTCCTGACTTTC; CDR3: CASSPSGAGANVLTF
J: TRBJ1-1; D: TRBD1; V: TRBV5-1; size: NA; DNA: TGCGCCGGCAGCCCGGACAGGGGTTACACTGAAGCTTTCTTT; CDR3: CAGSPDRGYTEAFF
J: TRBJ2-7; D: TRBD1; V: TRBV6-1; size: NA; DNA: TGTGCCAGCAGTGGGACAGGGGGTGGCGAGCAGTACTTC; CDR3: CASSGTGGGEQYF
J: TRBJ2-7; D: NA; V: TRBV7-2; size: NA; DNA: TGTGCCAGCAGTCCAGGAGGGCGGACCTACGAGCAGTACTTC; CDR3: CASSPGGRTYEQYF
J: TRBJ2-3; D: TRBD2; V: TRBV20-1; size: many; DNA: TGCAGTGCAGAGAGCGGGATCGGGACAGATACGCAGTATTTT; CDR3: CSAESGIGTDTQYF
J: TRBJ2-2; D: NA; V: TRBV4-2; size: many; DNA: TGTGCCAGCAGCCAAGACCGGGAGCTCGGGGAGCTGTTTTTT; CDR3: CASSQDRELGELFF
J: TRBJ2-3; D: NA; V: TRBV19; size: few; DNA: TGTGCCAGTAGGCCCGGGACCTCCCTAGATACGCAGTATTTT; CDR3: CASRPGTSLDTQYF
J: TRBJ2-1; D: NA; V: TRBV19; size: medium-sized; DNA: TGTGCCAGTAGTACAGGGTTAACCAATGAGCAGTTCTTC; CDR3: CASSTGLTNEQFF
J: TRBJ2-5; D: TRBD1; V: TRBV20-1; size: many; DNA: TGCAGTGCTAGAGCTCTCTCACAGGGGTCCCAAGAGACCCAGTACTTC; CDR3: CSARALSQGSQETQYF
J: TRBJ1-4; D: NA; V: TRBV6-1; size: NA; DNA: TGTGCCAGCGGCAGGGGAACAAATGAAAAACTGTTTTTT; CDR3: CASGRGTNEKLFF
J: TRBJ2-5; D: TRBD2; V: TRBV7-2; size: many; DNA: TGTGCCAGCAGCTTAGGCCTTGGGCTAGCGGGAGCAGAGACTCAGTATTTC; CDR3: CASSLGLGLAGAETQYF
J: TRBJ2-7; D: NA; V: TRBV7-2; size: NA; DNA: TGTGCCAGCAGCCCAGGGTCCGCGAACGAGCAGTACTTC; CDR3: CASSPGSANEQYF
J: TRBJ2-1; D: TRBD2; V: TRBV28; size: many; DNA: TGTGCCAGCAGTTTATCGGGCGGGAGGCGTGAGCAGTTCTTC; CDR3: CASSLSGGRREQFF
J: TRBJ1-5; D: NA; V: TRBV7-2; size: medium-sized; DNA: TGTGCCAGCAGTTCAGGTGGGGCGTTCAATCAGCCCCAGCATTTT; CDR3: CASSSGGAFNQPQHF
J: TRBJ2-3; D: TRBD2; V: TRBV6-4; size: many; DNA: TGTGCCAGCAGTGTCCTAGCGGGAGGGACAGATACGCAGTATTTT; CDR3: CASSVLAGGTDTQYF
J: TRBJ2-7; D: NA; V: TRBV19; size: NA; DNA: TGTGCCAGTAGTATGAACGGACAGTCCTACGAGCAGTACTTC; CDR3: CASSMNGQSYEQYF
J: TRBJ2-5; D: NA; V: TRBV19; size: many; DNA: TGTGCCAGTAGCCCTGAGATTCAAGAGACCCAGTACTTC; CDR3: CASSPEIQETQYF
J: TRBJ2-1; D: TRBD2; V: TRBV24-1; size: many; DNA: TGTGCCACCAGTGATCACCTAGCGGGAGCTGACAATGAGCAGTTCTTC; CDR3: CATSDHLAGADNEQFF
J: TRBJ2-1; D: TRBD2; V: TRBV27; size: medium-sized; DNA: TGTGCCAGCAGTCCAACACCTCTACTAGCGGGAGGGGACAATGAGCAGTTCTTC; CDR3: CASSPTPLLAGGDNEQFF
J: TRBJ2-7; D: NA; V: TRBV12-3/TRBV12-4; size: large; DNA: TGTGCCAGCAGTTTACGGCAGAGCCTAAGGGAGCAGTACTTC; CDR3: CASSLRQSLREQYF
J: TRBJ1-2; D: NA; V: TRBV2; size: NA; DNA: TGTGCCAGCAGTGAACGACAGGCTAACTATGGCTACACCTTC; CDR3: CASSERQANYGYTF
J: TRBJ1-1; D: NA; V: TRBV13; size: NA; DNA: TGTGCCAGCAGCTTGCGGTTGTCTGAAGCTTTCTTT; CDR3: CASSLRLSEAFF
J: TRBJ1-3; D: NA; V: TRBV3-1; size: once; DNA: TGTGCCAGCAGCCCCGAAGGCGTCTCTGGAAACACCATATATTTT; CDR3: CASSPEGVSGNTIYF
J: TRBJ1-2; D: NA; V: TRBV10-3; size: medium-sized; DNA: TGTGCCATCAGTGCCTCAGGGGTGGGCTATGGCTACACCTTC; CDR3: CAISASGVGYGYTF
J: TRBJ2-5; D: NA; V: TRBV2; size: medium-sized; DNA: TGTGCCAGCAGTGATGGTTTAACCGGGTTGGAGACCCAGTACTTC; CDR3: CASSDGLTGLETQYF
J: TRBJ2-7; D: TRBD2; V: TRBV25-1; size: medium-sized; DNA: TGTGCCAGCAGTAATCCGGGACTAGGATCCTACGAGCAGTACTTC; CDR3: CASSNPGLGSYEQYF
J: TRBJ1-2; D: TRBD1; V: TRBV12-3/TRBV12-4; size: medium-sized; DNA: TGTGCCAGCAGCGACACAGGGGGTCGGTACTATGGCTACACCTTC; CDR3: CASSDTGGRYYGYTF
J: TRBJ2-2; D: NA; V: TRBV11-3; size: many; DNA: TGTGCCAGCAGCTTAGATTTTGCGGGGGAGCTGTTTTTT; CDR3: CASSLDFAGELFF
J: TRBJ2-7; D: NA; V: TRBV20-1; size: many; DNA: TGCAGTGCGATCGACAACGTAGGGCCCACCTACGAGCAGTACTTC; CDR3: CSAIDNVGPTYEQYF
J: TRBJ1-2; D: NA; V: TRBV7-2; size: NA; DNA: TGTGCCAGCAGTGGTAGCTATGGCTACACCTTC; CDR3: CASSGSYGYTF
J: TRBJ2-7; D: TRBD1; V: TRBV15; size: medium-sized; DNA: TGTGCCACCAGCAGGGCCGGGACAGGGCTTCTCGAGCAGTACTTC; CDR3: CATSRAGTGLLEQYF
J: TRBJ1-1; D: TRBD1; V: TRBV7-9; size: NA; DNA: TGTGCCAGCAGCCCCCTTTGGGGGACAGGGAAGAACACTGAAGCTTTCTTT; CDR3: CASSPLWGTGKNTEAFF
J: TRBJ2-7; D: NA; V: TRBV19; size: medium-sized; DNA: TGTGCCAGTAGTATATCCCGGCAGGGGTCCTACGAGCAGTACTTC; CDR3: CASSISRQGSYEQYF
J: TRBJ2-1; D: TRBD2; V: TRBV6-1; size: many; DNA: TGTGCCAGCTTCCGAGCGGGAGGGCCCTACAATGAGCAGTTCTTC; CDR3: CASFRAGGPYNEQFF
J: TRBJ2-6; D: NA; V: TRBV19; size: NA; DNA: TGTGCCAGTAGTATAGCTGGTGTTTGGGGGACCAACGTCCTGACTTTC; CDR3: CASSIAGVWGTNVLTF
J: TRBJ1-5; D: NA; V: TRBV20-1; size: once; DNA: TGCAGTGCTAGAGATCTAGTACAGACTAGCAGGGGGCCCCAGCATTTT; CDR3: CSARDLVQTSRGPQHF
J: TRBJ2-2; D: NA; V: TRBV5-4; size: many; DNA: TGTGCCAGCAGCTTGGGGGGACGAACCGGGACGGGGAACACCGGGGAGCTGTTTTTT; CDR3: CASSLGGRTGTGNTGELFF
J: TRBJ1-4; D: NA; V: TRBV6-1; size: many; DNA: TGTGCCAGCAGTGTAGGACAGAGGTCTGAAAAACTGTTTTTT; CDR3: CASSVGQRSEKLFF